This TCR beta chain was documented in a study of CD8+ T cells in alopecia areata (dated by TCRdb to 2016 to 2018). Describing the broader study: Treated patients were enrolled in an open-label pilot trial of oral tofacitinib at 5 to 10 mg twice daily for moderate-to-severe alopecia areata. RNA was extracted with the PAXgene miRNA kit for fixed scalp, the miRNeasy kit for PBMCs, and the RNeasy kit for mouse skin. Patients on tofacitinib were biopsied at baseline and after 4 and 24 weeks of treatment, and several of the patients also had a later scalp biopsy. Human TCRbeta sequencing covered scalp tissue and sorted CD4+ and CD8+ peripheral blood T cells from patchy and totalis/universalis alopecia areata patients and healthy controls. In both human patients and the C3H/HeJ mouse model, the study applied high-throughput TCRbeta sequencing to look at T cell clonal expansion in alopecia areata. Disease severity in treated patients was measured with the SALT score, which quantifies the percentage of affected scalp surface area. Clonality in the scalp was compared among normal scalp (n=4), patchy alopecia areata scalp (n=8), and alopecia totalis/universalis scalp (n=8). TCRbeta CDR3 regions were amplified by immunoSEQ multiplex PCR with 35 Vbeta forward and 13 Jbeta reverse primers. Tofacitinib was given for 6 to 18 months, followed by 6 months of follow-up off drug to assess delayed response and recurrence. Results the study describes overall, beyond this receptor: Compared with normal scalp, lesional scalp had higher clonality and more expanded CD8+ clones, particularly in alopecia totalis/universalis, a pattern that suggests antigenic drive. Tofacitinib significantly decreased scalp clonality and the number of expanded CD8+ clones among the top 100 scalp clones. Shared TCR sequences between patients were less evident than in mice, which may be partly attributable to HLA diversity in the patient population. Unlike mouse skin, where gammadelta T cells dominate, normal human skin contains resident alphabeta T cells that get sequenced too, which complicates analysis of the scalp TCR repertoire. Because the treated cohort was small and included a single nonresponder, larger studies are needed to assess links between baseline CD8+ expansion and response. During tofacitinib treatment, many expanded lesional clones remained in scalp and blood, and this persistence may partly explain relapse after treatment is stopped.

This clone occurred once. Its antigen is not yet known. No much larger clone exists at a distance of one base, and base qualities are not known. Receptor amplification or capture employed the immunoSEQ multiplex PCR assay. RNA was extracted from all samples and reverse transcribed into cDNA, which served as template for TCR sequencing. SuperScript III was used to make first-strand cDNA, primed with a 2:1 mix of oligo-dT and random hexamers. A synthetic immune receptor repertoire was used to measure amplification bias, and any remaining bias was corrected computationally. Per the source publication's procedure: After raw reads were preprocessed to remove errors, the CDR3 was defined following IMGT conventions as running from the conserved cysteine to phenylalanine. To get clonality, Shannon entropy was normalized by log2 of the number of productive unique TCRs and the result was subtracted from 1. CD4 or CD8 identity of scalp clones was inferred by cross-referencing scalp TCRbeta sequences with sorted blood CD4 and CD8 repertoires. The table comes from immuneACCESS by way of TCRdb, which keeps in-frame sequences with V and J called. Part of the clones is missing from these tables; in studies checked, under half for an unresolved V gene and the rest for unknown reasons. The V and J calls and clone size were taken over from that table, and D and trimming were inferred from the DNA. The sample table contains fewer than 250,000 clones; only one count was recorded for approximately 45% of them. Roughly 2.8% of the sample belongs to the ten largest clones.

Taken with the paper, the label for treatment or condition translates to: oral pan-JAK inhibitor, 5-10 mg twice daily. Lesional scalp punch biopsies and peripheral blood were collected from alopecia areata patients. PBMCs were separated by density centrifugation and stained for CD3, CD4 and CD8, after which CD4+ and CD8+ T cells were sorted on a FACSAria. For CDR1 and CDR2, the germline V gene lists MNHNS and SASEGT. Here V drops 5 bases and J drops 4 bases, and the junction holds 6 bases not matched to any gene. The CDR3 spans 15 residues, from the cysteine through the phenylalanine. CDR3 DNA is the only sequence kept; it has 45 bases, read in frame from the first base.

The material was CD4+ T cells sorted from blood, obtained at approximately week 37, from a patient treated with tofacitinib. This clonotype originated in a human donor with alopecia areata. The chain is made from TRBV6-1 and TRBJ2-2; 8 bases in between match TRBD2. This receptor has the CDR3 CASSRQREPTGELFF. The nucleotide sequence is given as TGTGCCAGCAGTCGCCAGCGGGAGCCCACCGGGGAGCTGTTTTTT.